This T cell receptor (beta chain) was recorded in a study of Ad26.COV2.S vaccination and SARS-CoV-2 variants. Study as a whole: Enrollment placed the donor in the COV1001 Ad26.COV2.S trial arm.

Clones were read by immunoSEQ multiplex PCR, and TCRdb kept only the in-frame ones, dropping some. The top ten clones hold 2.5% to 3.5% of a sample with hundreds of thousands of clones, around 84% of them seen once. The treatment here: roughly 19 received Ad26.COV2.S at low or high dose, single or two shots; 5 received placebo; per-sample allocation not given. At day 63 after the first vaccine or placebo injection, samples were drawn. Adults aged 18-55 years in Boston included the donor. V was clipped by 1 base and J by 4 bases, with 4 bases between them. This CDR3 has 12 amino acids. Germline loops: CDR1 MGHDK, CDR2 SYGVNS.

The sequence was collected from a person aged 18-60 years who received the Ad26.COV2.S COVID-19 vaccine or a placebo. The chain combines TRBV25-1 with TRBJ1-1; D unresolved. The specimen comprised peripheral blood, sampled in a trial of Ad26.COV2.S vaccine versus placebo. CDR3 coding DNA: TGTGCCAGCAGTGAATTTAGCACTGAAGCTTTCTTT. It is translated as CASSEFSTEAFF.